The T cell receptor (beta chain) under discussion was sequenced for a study of T cell clusters in autoimmune cytopenias. TRB was amplified by touch-down multiplex PCR, primer pools A and B combined. TCRdb re-called the multiplex PCR reads and catalogs CDR3 proteins one per entry, DNA excluded. This sample's table has thousands of distinct CDR3 sequences. Each sample's input was about 250 ng genomic DNA, 35,000 to 40,000 genome equivalents. The TCR originated in a human donor with an autoimmune cytopenia or autoimmune hepatitis (not recorded which). Input material: peripheral blood.

CDR3 protein: CASSFRTSGGNEQFF. V is TRBV5-1 and J is TRBJ2-1; without DNA, the TCRdb call of TRBD2 cannot be checked. This CDR3 has 15 amino acids. CDR1 SGHRS and CDR2 YFSETQ come from the germline V gene.